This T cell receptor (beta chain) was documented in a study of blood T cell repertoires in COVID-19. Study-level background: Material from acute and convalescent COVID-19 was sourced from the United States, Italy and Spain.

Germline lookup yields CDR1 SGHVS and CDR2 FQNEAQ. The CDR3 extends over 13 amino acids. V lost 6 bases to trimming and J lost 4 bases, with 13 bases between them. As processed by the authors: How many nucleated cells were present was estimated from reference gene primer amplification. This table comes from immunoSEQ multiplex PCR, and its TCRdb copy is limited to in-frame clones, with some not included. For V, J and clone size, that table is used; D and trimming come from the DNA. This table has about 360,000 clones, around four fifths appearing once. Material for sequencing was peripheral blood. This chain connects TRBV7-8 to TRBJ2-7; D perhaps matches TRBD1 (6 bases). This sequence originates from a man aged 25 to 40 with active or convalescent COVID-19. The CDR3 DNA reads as TGTGCCAGCAGTCACGACAGGTTTTACGAGCAGTACTTC. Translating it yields CASSHDRFYEQYF. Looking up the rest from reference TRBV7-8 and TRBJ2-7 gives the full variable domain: GAGVSQSPRYKVAKRGQDVALRCDPISGHVSLFWYQQALGQGPEFLTYFQNEAQLDKSGLPSDRFFAERPEGSVSTLKIQRTQQEDSAVYLCASSHDRFYEQYFGPGTRLTVT.